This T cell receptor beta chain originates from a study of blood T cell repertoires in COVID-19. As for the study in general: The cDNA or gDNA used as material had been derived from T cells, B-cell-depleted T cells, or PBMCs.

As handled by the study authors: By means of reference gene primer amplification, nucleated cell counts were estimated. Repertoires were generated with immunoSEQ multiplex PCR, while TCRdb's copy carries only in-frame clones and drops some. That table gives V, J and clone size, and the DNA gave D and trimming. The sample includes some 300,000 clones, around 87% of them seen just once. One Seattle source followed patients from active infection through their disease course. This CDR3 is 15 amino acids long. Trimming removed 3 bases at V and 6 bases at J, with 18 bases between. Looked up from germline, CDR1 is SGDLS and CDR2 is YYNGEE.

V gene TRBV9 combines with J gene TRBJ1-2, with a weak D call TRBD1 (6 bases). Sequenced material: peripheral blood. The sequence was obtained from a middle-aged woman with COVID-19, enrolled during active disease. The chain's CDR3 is CASSAGQRDRNGYTF. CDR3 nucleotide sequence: TGTGCCAGCAGCGCGGGACAAAGAGACCGAAATGGCTACACCTTC.